The 4 T cell receptor beta chains presented below share a single source sample, sequenced in a study of cytomegalovirus exposure and HLA in healthy donors (dated by TCRdb to the late 2010s). Libraries came from the immunoSEQ multiplex PCR assay. For the multiplex PCR, a mixture combining 60 forward primers for TCR Vbeta segments and 13 reverse primers for TCR Jbeta segments was used. Entries here come from immuneACCESS through TCRdb and include only in-frame sequences with V and J called. Some clones fail to appear in such tables; in the studies checked, an unresolved V gene covers under half of the shortfall, and the cause of the remainder is unknown. The sample table records roughly 110,000 clones; over 60% of these occur just once. The biggest ten clones account for around 5% of the sample. Sequencing used PBMCs. These receptors all stem from a man aged 25 to 45 in good health and CMV-seropositive.

The gene calls are TRBV2 and TRBJ2-5; no definite D call. The DNA end is more similar to TRBJ2-7, so the J call may be wrong. Germline V gene data show CDR1 as SNHLY and CDR2 as FYNNEI. The CDR3 contains 14 residues. DNA of the CDR3: TGTGCCAGCAGTGAAAGCTTCCGAGGCTACGAGCAGTACTTC. It codes for CASSESFRGYEQYF.

The rearrangement uses TRBV29-1 and TRBJ2-1, with a weak D call TRBD2 (6 bases). This CDR3 is 16 amino acids long. Germline-derived CDR1 and CDR2 are SQVTM and ANQGSEA. V was cut by 2 bases and J by 3 bases, with 17 bases left in between. The CDR3 loop is CSVERQVGGYYNEQFF. In DNA, the CDR3 is TGCAGCGTTGAAAGGCAGGTCGGAGGGTACTACAATGAGCAGTTCTTC.

J is TRBJ2-1 and V is TRBV19; 9 bases fit TRBD1. The CDR3 is 14 amino acids. CDR1 is LNHDA and CDR2 is SQIVND in the germline V gene (reference sequence). V shed 3 bases and J 9 bases; nucleotides not matched to a gene: 6. The DNA of the CDR3 is TGTGCCAGTAGTATTCTGGACAGGGGCAGTGAGCAGTTCTTC. This encodes CASSILDRGSEQFF.

The rearrangement uses TRBV13 and TRBJ2-2; 16 positions match TRBD2. CDR1 is PRHDT, CDR2 FYEKMQ, per germline (reference sequence). The CDR3 contains 19 residues. The junction had 6 bases not matched to a gene; V was cut back by 5 bases and J by 0 bases. The CDR3 DNA reads as TGTGCCAGCAGCCCGCTGGGACTAGCGGGGGGGACGAACACCGGGGAGCTGTTTTTT. Translated: CASSPLGLAGGTNTGELFF.